This TCR beta chain was sequenced for a study of T cell clonotyping in hematopoietic cell transplantation. Findings and caveats of the study: Graft donor and pretransplant recipient Inverse Simpson Index values predicted broader posttransplant TCR diversity.

Data came from immunoSEQ multiplex PCR; TCRdb stores just in-frame clones and leaves some out. The data hold under 15,000 clones, with 80% to 90% observed a single time. As regards this clone: Antigen: not known.

With V trimmed by 2 bases and J by 4 bases, 4 bases remained unmatched. The germline CDR1 and CDR2 sequences are SGHTA and FQGNSA. The CDR3 has 16 amino acids. This receptor was obtained from a human donor who either received an allogeneic hematopoietic cell transplant for a myeloid malignancy or was a related donor (not recorded which). Some clones in this sample may be carry-over from other donors' samples. Input material: peripheral blood mononuclear cells. The chain is built from TRBV7-2 and TRBJ2-5; 13 bases line up with TRBD2. Here the CDR3 reads CASSLSTSGGGETQYF. DNA of the CDR3: TGTGCCAGCAGCTTAAGTACTAGCGGGGGGGGAGAGACCCAGTACTTC.